This T cell receptor (beta chain) is from a study of T cell changes during pregnancy in multiple sclerosis. Germline V gene data show CDR1 as MNHNS and CDR2 as SASEGT. The germline V and J ends were trimmed by 1 base and 2 bases, with 12 bases remaining between them. CDR3 length equals 15 residues. Repertoires were generated with immunoSEQ multiplex PCR, while TCRdb's copy carries only in-frame clones and drops some. This table holds more than 45,000 clones, 90% to 95% found once. This chain connects TRBV6-1 to TRBJ2-7; TRBD2 is a possible D gene (7 bases). The sequences come from CD4+ T cells from peripheral blood mononuclear cells, collected in the second trimester of pregnancy. This clonotype originated in a female donor with multiple sclerosis, enrolled in a pregnancy study. Here the CDR3 reads CASSEDGGGPYEQYF. As DNA, the CDR3 is TGTGCCAGCAGTGAAGATGGGGGGGGGCCCTACGAGCAGTACTTC.